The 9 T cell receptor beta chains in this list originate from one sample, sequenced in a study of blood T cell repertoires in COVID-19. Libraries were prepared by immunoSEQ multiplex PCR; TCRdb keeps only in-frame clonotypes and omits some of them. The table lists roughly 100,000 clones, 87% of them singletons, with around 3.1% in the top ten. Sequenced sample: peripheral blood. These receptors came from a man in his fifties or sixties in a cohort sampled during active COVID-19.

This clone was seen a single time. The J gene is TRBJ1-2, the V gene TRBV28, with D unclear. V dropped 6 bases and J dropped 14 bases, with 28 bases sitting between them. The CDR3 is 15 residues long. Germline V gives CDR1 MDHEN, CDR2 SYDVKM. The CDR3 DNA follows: TGTGCCAGCAGGGCCCAAGGCAATATGGGCGTCGGTAGGACCTTC. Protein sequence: CASRAQGNMGVGRTF.

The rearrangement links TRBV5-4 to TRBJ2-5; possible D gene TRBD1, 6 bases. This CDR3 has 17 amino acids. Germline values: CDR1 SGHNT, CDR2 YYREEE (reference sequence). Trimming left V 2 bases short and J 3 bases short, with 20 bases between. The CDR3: CASSLPGQLNPKETQYF. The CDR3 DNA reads TGTGCCAGCAGCTTACCGGGACAATTGAACCCTAAAGAGACCCAGTACTTC.

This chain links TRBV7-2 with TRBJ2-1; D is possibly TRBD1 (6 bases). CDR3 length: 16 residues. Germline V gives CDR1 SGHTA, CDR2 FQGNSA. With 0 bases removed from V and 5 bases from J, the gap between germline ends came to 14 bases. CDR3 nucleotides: TGTGCCAGCAGCTTAGCATCAGGGGCCGGGGACAATGAGCAGTTCTTC. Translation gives CASSLASGAGDNEQFF.

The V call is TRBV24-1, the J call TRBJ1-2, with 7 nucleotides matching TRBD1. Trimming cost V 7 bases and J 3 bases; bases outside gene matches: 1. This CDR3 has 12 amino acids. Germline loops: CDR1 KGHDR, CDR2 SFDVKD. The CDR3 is CATSTGDYGYTF. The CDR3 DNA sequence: TGTGCCACCAGCACAGGGGACTATGGCTACACCTTC.

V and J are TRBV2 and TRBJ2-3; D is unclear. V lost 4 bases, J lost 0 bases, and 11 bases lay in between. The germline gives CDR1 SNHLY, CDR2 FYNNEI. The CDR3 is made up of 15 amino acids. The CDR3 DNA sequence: TGTGCCAGCAGTGCAGAGGTGCTTAGCACAGATACGCAGTATTTT. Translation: CASSAEVLSTDTQYF.

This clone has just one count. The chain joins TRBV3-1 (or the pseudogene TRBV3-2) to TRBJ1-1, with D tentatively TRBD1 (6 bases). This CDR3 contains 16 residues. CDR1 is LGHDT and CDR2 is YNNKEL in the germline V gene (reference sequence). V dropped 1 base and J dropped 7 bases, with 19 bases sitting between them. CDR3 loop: CASSQGGGHRNVEAFF. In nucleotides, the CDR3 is TGTGCCAGCAGCCAAGGAGGGGGACACCGAAACGTTGAAGCTTTCTTT.

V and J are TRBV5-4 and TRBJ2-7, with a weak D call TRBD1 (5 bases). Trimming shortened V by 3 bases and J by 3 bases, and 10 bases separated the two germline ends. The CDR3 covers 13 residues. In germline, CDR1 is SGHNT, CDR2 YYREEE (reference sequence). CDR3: CASSSLGVYEQYF. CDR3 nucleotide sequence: TGTGCCAGCAGCTCTCTAGGGGTCTACGAGCAGTACTTC.

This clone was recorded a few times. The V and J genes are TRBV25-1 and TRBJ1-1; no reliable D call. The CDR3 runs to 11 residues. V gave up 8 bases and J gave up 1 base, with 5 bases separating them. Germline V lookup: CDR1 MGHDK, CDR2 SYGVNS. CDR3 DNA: TGTGCCAGCCGGAGGAACACTGAAGCTTTCTTT. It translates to CASRRNTEAFF.

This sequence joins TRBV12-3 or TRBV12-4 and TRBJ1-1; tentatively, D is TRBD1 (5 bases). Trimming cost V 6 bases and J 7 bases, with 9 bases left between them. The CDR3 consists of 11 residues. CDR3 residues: CASSPDSEAFF. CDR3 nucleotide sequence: TGTGCCAGCAGCCCTGACAGTGAAGCTTTCTTT.